These 20 T cell receptor beta chains originate from one sample sequenced in a study of blood T cell repertoires in COVID-19. Profiling relied on immunoSEQ multiplex PCR, and the TCRdb table lists in-frame clones only, not all of them. Among about 210,000 clones listed, just over 85% were seen once. Sequenced sample: PBMCs or T cells enriched from blood (not recorded which). The receptors derive from a woman aged 40 to 50 with acute COVID-19.

The chain joins TRBV4-1 to TRBJ2-1; 8 nucleotides match TRBD2. Germline CDR1 MGHRA, CDR2 YSYEKL. The CDR3 spans 16 residues. The V segment lost 1 base and the J segment 5 bases; nucleotides outside the gene matches: 7. In DNA, the CDR3 is TGCGCCAGCAGCCAAGTTTTCGGGGGGGGCCACAATGAGCAGTTCTTC. Residues: CASSQVFGGGHNEQFF.

The chain joins TRBV9 to TRBJ2-3, with D maybe TRBD2 (5 bases). This CDR3 contains 15 residues. Germline V gene lookup returns CDR1 SGDLS and CDR2 YYNGEE. Trimming took 2 bases from V and 2 from J, leaving 12 bases between them. The CDR3 loop reads CASSVGLAPTDTQYF. The CDR3 coding sequence is TGTGCCAGCAGCGTGGGCCTAGCCCCCACAGATACGCAGTATTTT.

The chain uses TRBV4-1 and TRBJ2-1; D is perhaps TRBD1 (6 bases). The CDR3 length is 15 residues. Germline CDR1 and CDR2: MGHRA and YSYEKL. With 4 bases removed from V and 2 bases from J, the gap between germline ends came to 12 bases. CDR3 nucleotides: TGCGCCAGCAGCCTTGGACAGAGCCCCTACAATGAGCAGTTCTTC. Protein sequence: CASSLGQSPYNEQFF.

The genes are TRBV20-1 and TRBJ1-1; D remains unclear. Germline CDR1 and CDR2: DFQATT and SNEGSKA (reference sequence). There are 11 residues in the CDR3. V was trimmed by 5 bases and J by 2 bases, leaving 6 bases between them. The CDR3 DNA is TGCAGTGCTCCCAGAAACACTGAAGCTTTCTTT. It encodes CSAPRNTEAFF.

The rearrangement uses TRBV2 and TRBJ2-1; D possibly corresponds to TRBD2 (6 bases). Germline assignment: CDR1 SNHLY and CDR2 FYNNEI. Trimming removed 8 bases at V and 4 bases at J, with 15 bases between. The CDR3 length is 14 residues. This CDR3 reads CASDQGGGYNEQFF. The CDR3 bases are TGTGCCAGCGATCAGGGAGGAGGGTACAATGAGCAGTTCTTC.

The rearrangement uses TRBV6-1 and TRBJ1-2; D might be TRBD1 (5 bases). Trimming took off 2 bases at V and 8 bases at J, with 30 bases between the two ends. The CDR3 totals 19 residues. Germline V gene lookup returns CDR1 MNHNS and CDR2 SASEGT. This chain's CDR3 is CASSEPYVARQGTGGGYTF. The CDR3 coding sequence is TGTGCCAGCAGTGAACCTTACGTGGCCCGGCAGGGCACTGGGGGGGGCTACACCTTC.

The V call is TRBV18, the J call TRBJ2-5; D gene unclear. This CDR3 is 13 amino acids long. Trimming stripped 3 bases from V and 0 bases from J, with 5 bases between. Germline V gene sequence: CDR1 KGHSH, CDR2 LQKENI. The DNA of the CDR3 is TGTGCCAGCTCACCGCAGTACCAAGAGACCCAGTACTTC. Translated: CASSPQYQETQYF.

CDR3 loop: CAISTGQPNYGYTF. CDR3 bases: TGTGCCATCAGTACAGGACAGCCTAACTATGGCTACACCTTC. The J gene is TRBJ1-2, the V gene TRBV10-3; a possible D gene is TRBD1 (6 bases). This CDR3 contains 14 residues. V was shortened by 5 bases and J by 0 bases, with 10 bases between the two germline ends. The germline V gene encodes CDR1 ENHRY and CDR2 SYGVKD.

The rearrangement links TRBV2 to TRBJ2-1; no definite D call. This CDR3 comprises 15 residues. Germline V gene sequence: CDR1 SNHLY, CDR2 FYNNEI. The V gene lost 2 bases and the J gene lost 2 bases, with 10 bases spanning the gap. As DNA, the CDR3 is TGTGCCAGCAGTGAAAGGCTAGGAACCTACAATGAGCAGTTCTTC. This sequence encodes CASSERLGTYNEQFF.

The genes are TRBV5-1 and TRBJ2-6, with TRBD2 matching over 10 bases. Germline V gives CDR1 SGHRS, CDR2 YFSETQ. The CDR3 loop spans 18 amino acids. Unmatched junction bases numbered 6, after V lost 1 base and J lost 2 bases. The CDR3 spells CASSLYPSGRAGANVLTF. CDR3 DNA: TGCGCCAGCAGCTTGTATCCTAGCGGGAGAGCTGGGGCCAACGTCCTGACTTTC.

This clone was picked up one time. The chain uses TRBV9 and TRBJ2-2; 10 positions agree with TRBD2. Germline trimming cut 0 bases from V and 2 bases from J; bases unmatched to any gene: 4. The CDR3 spans 17 residues. CDR1 SGDLS and CDR2 YYNGEE come from the germline V gene. DNA for the CDR3: TGTGCCAGCAGCGTAGGGGAGCGGGAGGGTAACACCGGGGAGCTGTTTTTT. Its translation is CASSVGEREGNTGELFF.

The chain has TRBV28 and TRBJ1-1, with a weak D call TRBD1 (6 bases). Germline lookup yields CDR1 MDHEN and CDR2 SYDVKM. Trimming removed 5 bases at V and 0 bases at J, with 16 bases between. The CDR3 loop spans 16 amino acids. The CDR3 region has the DNA TGTGCCAGCAGTCCATCCCGGACAGCAATGAACACTGAAGCTTTCTTT. Protein sequence: CASSPSRTAMNTEAFF. Using reference TRBV28 and TRBJ1-1 for the parts outside the CDR3, the full variable domain is DVKVTQSSRYLVKRTGEKVFLECVQDMDHENMFWYRQDPGLGLRLIYFSYDVKMKEKGDIPEGYSVSREKKERFSLILESASTNQTSMYLCASSPSRTAMNTEAFFGQGTRLTVV.

The rearrangement links TRBV2 to TRBJ2-7; 7 nucleotides agree with TRBD1. Trimming cost V 2 bases and J 3 bases; bases outside gene matches: 4. CDR3 size: 14 residues. Germline V gene data show CDR1 as SNHLY and CDR2 as FYNNEI. CDR3 in DNA: TGTGCCAGCAGTGAACAGGGGGAATTCTACGAGCAGTACTTC. Encoded protein: CASSEQGEFYEQYF.

This chain joins TRBV28 and TRBJ1-2; unclear D gene. Germline V CDR1 and CDR2: MDHEN, SYDVKM. Trimming stripped 5 bases from V and 0 bases from J, with 7 bases between. CDR3 length: 13 amino acids. In DNA, the CDR3 is TGTGCCAGCAGTCTTCCCTCTAACTATGGCTACACCTTC. Translation: CASSLPSNYGYTF.

This clone was recorded only once. The CDR3 DNA follows: TGTGCCAGCAGTTACTCGGCAGGGAACACTGAAGCTTTCTTT. Its protein product is CASSYSAGNTEAFF. V usage is TRBV6-5 and J usage is TRBJ1-1; D uncertain. V was cut by 0 bases and J by 1 base, with 6 bases left in between. The germline CDR1 and CDR2 sequences are MNHEY and SVGAGI. The CDR3 is made up of 14 amino acids.

The chain recombines TRBV7-9 with TRBJ2-7; 11 bases align to TRBD2. The ends lost 3 bases at V and 4 bases at J; junction bases unmatched: 8. The CDR3 covers 16 residues. Germline V gene lookup returns CDR1 SEHNR and CDR2 FQNEAQ (reference sequence). CDR3 DNA: TGTGCCAGCAGCTTGTTAGCGGGAGGGCCCGAGTACGAGCAGTACTTC. Protein sequence: CASSLLAGGPEYEQYF.

The chain links TRBV3-1 (or the pseudogene TRBV3-2) to TRBJ2-1; D is uncertain. Trimming cost V 2 bases and J 6 bases, with 17 bases left between them. The CDR3 extends over 16 amino acids. Germline CDR1 is LGHDT and CDR2 is YNNKEL (reference sequence). The CDR3 region is CASSQLTKPTPNEQFF. The CDR3 nucleotides are TGTGCCAGCAGCCAATTGACAAAACCGACCCCCAATGAGCAGTTCTTC.

The chain is built from TRBV30 and TRBJ1-1; 7 bases line up with TRBD1. Germline CDR1 is GTSNPN and CDR2 is SVGIG (reference sequence). V lost 2 bases and J lost 5; bases outside the gene matches: 8. This CDR3 is 14 amino acids long. The CDR3 here is CAWSRQGLRTEAFF. Written as DNA, the CDR3 is TGTGCCTGGAGTCGACAGGGACTTCGTACTGAAGCTTTCTTT.

The chain couples TRBV9 to TRBJ2-5, with D possibly matching TRBD1 (5 bases). Germline V gene lookup returns CDR1 SGDLS and CDR2 YYNGEE. Trimming took 0 bases from V and 0 from J, leaving 12 bases between them. The CDR3 totals 16 residues. The CDR3 DNA reads as TGTGCCAGCAGCGTAGACCAGGGAACAAACCAAGAGACCCAGTACTTC. This translates into CASSVDQGTNQETQYF.

V usage is TRBV18 and J usage is TRBJ2-5; D is possibly TRBD1 (5 bases). Germline V CDR1 and CDR2: KGHSH, LQKENI. The CDR3 runs 13 residues. Trimming pared 6 bases from V and 5 bases from J, leaving 13 bases between. This CDR3 is CASSPGAGETQYF. The CDR3 nucleotides read TGTGCCAGCTCCCCTGGGGCCGGGGAGACCCAGTACTTC.